The clone carrying this TCR beta chain was detected a few times. Its cognate antigen is unknown. An end of the junction differs from the germline gene, which may be a read error. The data belong to a study of identical twins. Study outcomes and limitations: Whereas memory repertoires showed no such difference, abundant cord blood beta clonotypes carried fewer insertions.

Unique molecular identifiers were present on the cDNA, and a universal primer site came from template switching. TCRdb reanalysed the 5' RACE reads using MiXCR and keeps one entry per CDR3 protein. The sample contains 1.5 million to 2 million distinct CDR3 sequences, less than 40% of which appear only once. The receptor was isolated from a newborn girl in good health. The specimen was cord blood.

CDR3 DNA sequence: TGTGCCAGCAGCAAAGAAGTCGTAGGGAGCCAAGAGACCCAGTACTTC. Its translation is CASSKEVVGSQETQYF. The chain joins TRBV4-2 to TRBJ2-5; D is perhaps TRBD2 (5 bases). Germline V gene lookup returns CDR1 LGHNA and CDR2 YNFKEQ. This CDR3 is 16 amino acids long.